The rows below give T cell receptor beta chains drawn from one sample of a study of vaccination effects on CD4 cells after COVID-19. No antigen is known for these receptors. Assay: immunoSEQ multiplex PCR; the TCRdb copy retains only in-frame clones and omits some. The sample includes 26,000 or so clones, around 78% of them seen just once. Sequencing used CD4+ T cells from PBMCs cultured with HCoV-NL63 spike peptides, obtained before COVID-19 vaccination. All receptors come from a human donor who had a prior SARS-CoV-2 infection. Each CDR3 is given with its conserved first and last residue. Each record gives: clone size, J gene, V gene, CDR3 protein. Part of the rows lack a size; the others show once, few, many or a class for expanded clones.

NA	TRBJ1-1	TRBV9	CASSVRQKNTEAFF
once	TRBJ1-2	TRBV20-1	CSAVINYGYTF
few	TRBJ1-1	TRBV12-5	CASGPPGRINMNTEAFF
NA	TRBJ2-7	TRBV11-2	CASSLVTSGTEQYF
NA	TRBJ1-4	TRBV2	CASSVDRGREKLFF
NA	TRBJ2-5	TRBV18	CASSPLGDQETQYF
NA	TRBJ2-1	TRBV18	CASSPRGAGGNNEQFF
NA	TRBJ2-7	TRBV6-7	CASPDTTGSGLYEQYF
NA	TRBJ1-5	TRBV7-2	CASSLRGGTFNQPQHF
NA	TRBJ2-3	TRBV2	CASSEQWGTDTQYF
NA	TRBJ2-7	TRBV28	CASSFLTSGRYEQYF
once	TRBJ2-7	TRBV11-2	CASSLGPGGWYEQYF
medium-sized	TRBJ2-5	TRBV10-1	CASSRTSGRAETQYF
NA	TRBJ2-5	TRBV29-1	CSIARGRRETQYF
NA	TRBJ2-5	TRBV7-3	CASSRQGTGGETQYF
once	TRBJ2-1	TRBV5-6	CASSFTGANIYNEQFF
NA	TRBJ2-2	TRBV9	CASSVAWQTNTGELFF
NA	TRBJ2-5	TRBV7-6	CASSFGWGLETQYF
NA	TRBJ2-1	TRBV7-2	CASSPRREAEQFF
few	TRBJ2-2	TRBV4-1	CASSIQTLTSGRGLGTGELFF
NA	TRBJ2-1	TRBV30	CAGGQFEQFF
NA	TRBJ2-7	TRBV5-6	CASSFPEFDSEQYF
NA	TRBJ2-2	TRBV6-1	CASSEWVTGELFF
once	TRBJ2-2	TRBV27	CASSATGLAENTGELFF
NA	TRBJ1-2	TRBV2	CASSDDRGDGYTF
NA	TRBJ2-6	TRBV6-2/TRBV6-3	CASSRQRDRTFSSPRSGANVLTF
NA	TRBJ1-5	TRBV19	CASSRNKNGRDQPQHF
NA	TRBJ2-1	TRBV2	CASRPGTGPLYNEQFF
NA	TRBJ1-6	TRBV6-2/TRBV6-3	CASSYVRDNSPLHF
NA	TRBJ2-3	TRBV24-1	CATSDSSPQTKTDTQYF
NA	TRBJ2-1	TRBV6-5	CASGESDLEQFF
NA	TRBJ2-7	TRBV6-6	CASCLNRGAGDPNEQYF
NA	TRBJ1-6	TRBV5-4	CASRGAQGDNSPLHF
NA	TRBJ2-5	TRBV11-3	CASSPPQETQYF
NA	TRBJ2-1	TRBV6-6	CASSPSHNEQFF
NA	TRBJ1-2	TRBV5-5	CASSLDLGDYGYTF
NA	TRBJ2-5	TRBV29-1	CSVVNQGAQETQYF
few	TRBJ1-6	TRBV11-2	CASSLTDALNNSPLHF
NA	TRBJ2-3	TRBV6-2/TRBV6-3	CASSYSPGLPTDTQYF
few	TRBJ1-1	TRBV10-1	CASSEPGVGTPRTEAFF
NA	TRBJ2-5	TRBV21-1	CASSNQKRWVAQETQYF
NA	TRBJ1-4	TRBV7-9	CASSFAWGDEKLFF
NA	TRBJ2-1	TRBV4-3	CASSQDWRVREQFF
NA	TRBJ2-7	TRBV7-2	CASSFSDRDRRIF
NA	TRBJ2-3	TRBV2	CASVKLVADTQYF
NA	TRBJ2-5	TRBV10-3	CAISEETSGKETQYF
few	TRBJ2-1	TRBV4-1	CASSRGGRAGENEQFF
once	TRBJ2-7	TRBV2	CASRRRTPDEQYF
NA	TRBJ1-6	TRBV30	CAWSPMGDRDSPLHF